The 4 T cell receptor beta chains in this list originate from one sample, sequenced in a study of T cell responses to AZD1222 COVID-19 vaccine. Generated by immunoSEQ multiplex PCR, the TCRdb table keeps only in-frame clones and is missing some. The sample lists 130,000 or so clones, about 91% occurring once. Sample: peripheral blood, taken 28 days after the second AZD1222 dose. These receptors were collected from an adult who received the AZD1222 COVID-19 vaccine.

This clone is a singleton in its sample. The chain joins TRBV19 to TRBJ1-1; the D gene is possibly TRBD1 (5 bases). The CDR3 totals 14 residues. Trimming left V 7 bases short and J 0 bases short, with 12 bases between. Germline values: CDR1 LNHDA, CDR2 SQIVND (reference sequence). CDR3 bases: TGTGCCAGTACCTACGACAGCGTGAACACTGAAGCTTTCTTT. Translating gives CASTYDSVNTEAFF. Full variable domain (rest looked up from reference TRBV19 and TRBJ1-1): DGGITQSPKYLFRKEGQNVTLSCEQNLNHDAMYWYRQDPGQGLRLIYYSQIVNDFQKGDIAEGYSVSREKKESFPLTVTSAQKNPTAFYLCASTYDSVNTEAFFGQGTRLTVV.

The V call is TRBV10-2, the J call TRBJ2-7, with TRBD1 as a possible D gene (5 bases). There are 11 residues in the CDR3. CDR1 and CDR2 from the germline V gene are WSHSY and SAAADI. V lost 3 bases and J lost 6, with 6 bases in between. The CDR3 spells CASSEGAEQYV. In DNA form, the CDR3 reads TGCGCCAGCAGTGAAGGGGCCGAGCAGTACGTC.

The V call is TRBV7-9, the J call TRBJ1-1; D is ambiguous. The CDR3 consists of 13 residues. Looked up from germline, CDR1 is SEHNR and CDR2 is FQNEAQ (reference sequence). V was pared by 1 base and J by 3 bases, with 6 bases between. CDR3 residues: CASSLDGYTEAFF. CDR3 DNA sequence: TGTGCCAGCAGCTTAGACGGTTACACTGAAGCTTTCTTT.

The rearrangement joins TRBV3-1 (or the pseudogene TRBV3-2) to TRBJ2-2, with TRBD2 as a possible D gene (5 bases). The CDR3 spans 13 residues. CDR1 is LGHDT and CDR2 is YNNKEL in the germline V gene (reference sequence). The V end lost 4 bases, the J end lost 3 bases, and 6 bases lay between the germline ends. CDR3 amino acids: CASSPGYTGELFF. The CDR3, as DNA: TGTGCCAGCAGCCCGGGGTACACCGGGGAGCTGTTTTTT.